The rows below give T cell receptor beta chains drawn from one sample of a study of shared clonotypes between healthy human individuals. TCRdb's copy holds only in-frame clones and misses some; the assay was immunoSEQ multiplex PCR. The profile shows about 510,000 clones, almost 80% of them singletons. Sequences were obtained from PBMCs. The receptors here all came from a woman in her thirties or forties in good health. Some clones in this sample may be carry-over from other donors' samples. The CDR3 runs from the conserved cysteine through the conserved F or W. Each record gives: J gene, CDR3 length, V gene, CDR3 protein.

>TRBJ2-4|15|TRBV13
CASSPPLGAKNIQYF
>TRBJ2-3|13|TRBV27
CASSLSRVDTQYF
>TRBJ2-1|15|TRBV11-2
CASSVTGGIRNEQFF
>TRBJ1-2|10|TRBV29-1
CSLSRDGYTF
>TRBJ2-2|17|TRBV7-8
CASSLVHQVYNTGELFF
>TRBJ1-1|12|TRBV7-2
CASSRSTGAAFF
>TRBJ1-1|14|TRBV7-8
CASSSRGGGTEAFF
>TRBJ1-1|16|TRBV14
CASSDGGRGRNTEAFF
>TRBJ2-7|13|TRBV5-6
CASSFRRPYEQYF
>TRBJ2-7|14|TRBV19
CASSIRDSYYEQYF
>TRBJ2-7|12|TRBV2
CASSEREGGPNF
>TRBJ1-5|17|TRBV4-3
CASSQDWGTESNQPQHF
>TRBJ1-1|14|TRBV18
CASSPPNGVTEAFF
>TRBJ1-2|14|TRBV10-3
CAISEQGAPGGYTF
>TRBJ2-7|16|TRBV18
CASSPTTVGPDYEQYF
>TRBJ2-3|15|TRBV27
CASSSRDASTDTQYF
>TRBJ1-2|14|TRBV16
CASSRSGGAESYTF
>TRBJ1-1|13|TRBV4-3
CASSRDRATEAFF
>TRBJ2-4|15|TRBV19
CASSIAQGAKNIQYF
>TRBJ2-7|14|TRBV5-1
CASSPGGRDYEQYF
>TRBJ2-3|14|TRBV6-4
CASSSSGRTDTQYF